This T cell receptor beta chain emerged from a study of blood T cell repertoires in COVID-19. Germline V gene data show CDR1 as MNHEY and CDR2 as SVGAGI. Trimming pared 6 bases from V and 4 bases from J, leaving 12 bases between. CDR3 length equals 13 residues. Study processing details: Amplified reference gene primers provided the basis for estimating nucleated cell counts. Profiling relied on immunoSEQ multiplex PCR, and the TCRdb table lists in-frame clones only, not all of them. The D gene and trimming were derived from the DNA, and the V and J assignments and clone size from that table. The table has 130,000 to 150,000 clones, about 89% seen once.

Sequencing used peripheral blood. This sequence joins TRBV6-5 and TRBJ1-2; D gene uncertain. The receptor comes from a man between 45 and 60 years old who had recovered from COVID-19. The CDR3 loop is CASSPPGSYGYTF. The CDR3 DNA reads as TGTGCCAGCAGCCCCCCCGGTTCCTATGGCTACACCTTC.